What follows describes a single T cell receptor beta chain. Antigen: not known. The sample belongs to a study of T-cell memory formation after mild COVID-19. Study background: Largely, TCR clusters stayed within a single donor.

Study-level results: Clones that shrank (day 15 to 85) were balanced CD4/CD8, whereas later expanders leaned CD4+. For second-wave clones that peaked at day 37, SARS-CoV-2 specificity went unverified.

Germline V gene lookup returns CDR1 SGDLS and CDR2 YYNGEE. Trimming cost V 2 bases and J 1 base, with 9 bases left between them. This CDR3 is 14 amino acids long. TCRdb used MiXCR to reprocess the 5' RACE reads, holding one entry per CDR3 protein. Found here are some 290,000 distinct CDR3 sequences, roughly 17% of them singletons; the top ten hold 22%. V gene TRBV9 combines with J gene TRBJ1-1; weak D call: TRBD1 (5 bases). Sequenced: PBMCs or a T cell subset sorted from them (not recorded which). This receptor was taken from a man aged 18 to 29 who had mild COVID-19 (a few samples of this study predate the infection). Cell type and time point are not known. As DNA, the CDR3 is TGTGCCAGCAGCGTTCAGACAGAGAACACTGAAGCTTTCTTT. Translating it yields CASSVQTENTEAFF.